Below are 3 T cell receptor beta chains sequenced from a single sample in a study of cytomegalovirus exposure and HLA in healthy donors (TCRdb year 2017). Library preparation used the immunoSEQ multiplex PCR assay. In its TCRdb copy, this immuneACCESS table keeps in-frame sequences only and misses some clones. Where compared with another copy, unresolved V genes explain less than half of these, and the others have no known cause. This sample is represented by about 74,000 clones; 90% to 95% of them were singletons. The ten largest clones represent around 1.5% of the sample. The sequenced sample was PBMCs. The receptors were sampled from a man in his late teens or twenties in good health and CMV-seropositive.

The chain joins TRBV2 to TRBJ2-7; 12 bases agree with TRBD2. Germline-derived CDR1 and CDR2 are SNHLY and FYNNEI. This CDR3 comprises 16 residues. After removal of 5 bases from V and 2 bases from J, the junction contained 7 bases not matched to a gene. Here the CDR3 reads CASSTGTSGWAYEQYF. CDR3 coding DNA: TGTGCCAGCAGTACCGGGACTAGCGGGTGGGCCTACGAGCAGTACTTC.

This sequence joins TRBV7-3 and TRBJ1-5; D possibly corresponds to TRBD1 (5 bases). Trimming shortened V by 2 bases and J by 3 bases, and 14 bases separated the two germline ends. CDR1 and CDR2 from the germline V gene are SGHTA and FQGTGA. CDR3 length: 16 residues. The CDR3 protein is CASSLDKRRDNQPQHF. Here the CDR3 DNA reads TGTGCCAGCAGCTTAGATAAACGCAGGGACAATCAGCCCCAGCATTTT.

J is TRBJ1-3 and V is TRBV7-2; D call uncertain. Germline CDR1 and CDR2: SGHTA and FQGNSA. V lost 2 bases, J lost 7 bases, and 9 bases lay in between. The CDR3 is 13 amino acids. The chain's CDR3 is CASSLTARNTIYF. The CDR3 DNA reads TGTGCCAGCAGCTTAACCGCCCGGAACACCATATATTTT.